The rows below give T cell receptor beta chains drawn from one sample of a study of Graves' ophthalmopathy and Graves' hyperthyroidism. Using its own MiXCR run on the multiplex PCR reads, TCRdb lists one record per CDR3 protein. The sample holds approximately 640,000 distinct CDR3 sequences, about 38% seen once. The sample consisted of peripheral blood. These receptors all come from an adult man with Graves' ophthalmopathy. CDR3s include the opening cysteine and the closing phenylalanine or tryptophan. A D gene is named only where the DNA matches it firmly. The size field is filled for only some rows; it gives once, few, many or a size class.

CASRGSSTDTQYF | TGTGCCAGTAGGGGATCTAGCACAGATACGCAGTATTTT | TRBV19 | - | TRBJ2-3 | -
CASSLKGTDYEQYF | TGTGCCAGCAGTTTAAAGGGGACAGATTACGAGCAGTACTTC | TRBV24-1 | - | TRBJ2-7 | TRBD1
CATSDFRREGYNEQFF | TGTGCCACCAGTGATTTTCGGCGGGAGGGGTACAATGAGCAGTTCTTC | TRBV24-1 | - | TRBJ2-1 | TRBD2
CASSQEGAINEKLFF | TGTGCCAGCAGCCAGGAGGGGGCCATTAATGAAAAACTGTTTTTT | TRBV7-9 | many | TRBJ1-4 | TRBD1
CASSEGTAYGYTF | TGTGCCAGCAGTGAAGGGACGGCTTATGGCTACACCTTC | TRBV10-3 | many | TRBJ1-2 | -
CASSHYTGANVLTF | TGTGCCAGCAGCCACTACACCGGGGCCAACGTCCTGACTTTC | TRBV2 | - | TRBJ2-6 | -
CATKGSNQPQHF | TGTGCCACCAAGGGGAGCAATCAGCCCCAGCATTTT | TRBV19 | many | TRBJ1-5 | -
CASTPDRGKTQYF | TGTGCCAGTACTCCGGACAGGGGAAAGACCCAGTACTTC | TRBV19 | - | TRBJ2-5 | TRBD1
CSAGNNEQFF | TGCAGTGCGGGAAACAATGAGCAGTTCTTC | TRBV20-1 | - | TRBJ2-1 | -
CASSPRTSLNTEAFF | TGCGCCAGCAGCCCTAGAACGAGTCTGAACACTGAAGCTTTCTTT | TRBV5-1 | many | TRBJ1-1 | -
CASRWTGMNTEAFF | TGTGCCAGCAGATGGACAGGTATGAACACTGAAGCTTTCTTT | TRBV11-2 | many | TRBJ1-1 | TRBD1
CASSLDSGTGYTIHF | TGTGCCAGCAGCCTCGACAGTGGAACCGGCTACACCATACATTTT | TRBV7-9 | - | TRBJ1-3 | -
CASSHRDRGFAGELFF | TGTGCCAGCAGTCACCGGGACAGGGGTTTCGCCGGGGAGCTGTTTTTT | TRBV2 | many | TRBJ2-2 | TRBD1
CASSFLHSPLHF | TGTGCCAGCAGTTTTTTACATTCACCCCTCCACTTT | TRBV12-3/TRBV12-4 | few | TRBJ1-6 | -
CASSQDSARPTYEQYF | TGCGCCAGCAGCCAAGATTCGGCCAGACCAACCTACGAGCAGTACTTC | TRBV4-3 | - | TRBJ2-7 | -
CAISGLAGGPPSSYEQYF | TGTGCCATCAGTGGGCTAGCGGGAGGACCACCCAGCTCCTACGAGCAGTACTTC | TRBV10-3 | - | TRBJ2-7 | TRBD2
CASSHSGQETQYF | TGTGCCAGCAGCCATTCGGGCCAAGAGACCCAGTACTTC | TRBV5-6 | many | TRBJ2-5 | -
CASSYLGFNDKLFF | TGTGCCAGCAGTTATTTGGGATTCAATGATAAACTGTTTTTT | TRBV6-6 | - | TRBJ1-4 | -
CASAFSGLTYEQYF | TGTGCTAGTGCCTTTTCAGGTCTAACCTACGAGCAGTACTTC | TRBV12-5 | - | TRBJ2-7 | -
CASSLRRGAGANVLTF | TGTGCCAGCAGTTTAAGGCGGGGGGCTGGGGCCAACGTCCTGACTTTC | TRBV2 | many | TRBJ2-6 | TRBD2
CAVRGGQGAYEQYF | TGTGCCGTTCGGGGGGGACAGGGGGCCTACGAGCAGTACTTC | TRBV11-2 | few | TRBJ2-7 | TRBD1
CASSEVRQGYTF | TGTGCCAGCAGTGAAGTGAGGCAAGGCTACACCTTC | TRBV2 | few | TRBJ1-2 | -
CASSPGLARYEQYF | TGTGCCAGCAGCCCGGGACTAGCTCGGTACGAGCAGTACTTC | TRBV7-8 | many | TRBJ2-7 | TRBD2
CAISRGTVVNTEAFF | TGTGCCATCAGCAGGGGGACAGTAGTGAACACTGAAGCTTTCTTT | TRBV10-3 | - | TRBJ1-1 | TRBD1
CASSPVQGGANVLTF | TGTGCCAGCAGCCCCGTACAGGGTGGGGCCAACGTCCTGACTTTC | TRBV7-9 | - | TRBJ2-6 | -
CASSPRVSYGYTF | TGTGCCAGCAGTCCCAGGGTTTCCTATGGCTACACCTTC | TRBV27 | few | TRBJ1-2 | -
CASSEPAAGANVLTF | TGTGCCAGCAGTGAACCGGCCGCAGGGGCCAACGTCCTGACTTTC | TRBV2 | - | TRBJ2-6 | -
CAITGAIGNTEAFF | TGTGCCATCACGGGGGCCATTGGAAACACTGAAGCTTTCTTT | TRBV10-3 | - | TRBJ1-1 | -
CSFSLGTGNTEAFF | TGCAGCTTTTCGCTCGGGACAGGGAACACTGAAGCTTTCTTT | TRBV29-1 | - | TRBJ1-1 | TRBD1
CASSSDRTYEQYF | TGTGCCAGCAGCTCGGACAGGACCTACGAGCAGTACTTC | TRBV7-9 | many | TRBJ2-7 | TRBD1
CASSSTYRQGTAEKLFF | TGTGCCAGCAGCTCAACTTATCGACAGGGCACGGCGGAAAAACTGTTTTTT | TRBV7-9 | many | TRBJ1-4 | TRBD1
CASSPDGVQAYGYTF | TGCGCCAGCAGCCCGGACGGGGTCCAGGCCTATGGCTACACCTTC | TRBV5-1 | many | TRBJ1-2 | -
CAISESGTGGEGTEAFF | TGTGCCATCAGTGAGTCCGGGACAGGGGGCGAGGGCACTGAAGCTTTCTTT | TRBV10-3 | - | TRBJ1-1 | TRBD1
CASSPRARGEAFF | TGTGCCAGCAGCCCCAGAGCGAGGGGTGAAGCTTTCTTT | TRBV7-8 | many | TRBJ1-1 | -
CASSSVQTGRRRNQPQHF | TGTGCCAGCAGCTCGGTCCAAACCGGACGGAGGCGCAATCAGCCCCAGCATTTT | TRBV7-9 | - | TRBJ1-5 | -
CASANKQGGNSPLHF | TGTGCCAGCGCCAACAAACAGGGGGGCAATTCACCCCTCCACTTT | TRBV5-8 | many | TRBJ1-6 | TRBD1
CSVDERGVYTF | TGCAGCGTTGACGAGCGGGGGGTCTACACCTTC | TRBV29-1 | - | TRBJ1-2 | -
CASSPRTGTNEKLFF | TGTGCCAGCAGCCCCAGGACAGGGACTAATGAAAAACTGTTTTTT | TRBV7-9 | - | TRBJ1-4 | TRBD1
CAWSGGSTEAFF | TGTGCCTGGAGTGGCGGTAGCACTGAAGCTTTCTTT | TRBV2 | - | TRBJ1-1 | -
CASSVGDSPNEKLFF | TGTGCCAGCAGCGTTGGGGACAGCCCTAATGAAAAACTGTTTTTT | TRBV11-2 | - | TRBJ1-4 | TRBD1
CASSTQGIGYTF | TGTGCCAGCAGTACACAGGGGATCGGCTACACCTTC | TRBV12-3/TRBV12-4 | many | TRBJ1-2 | TRBD1
CASSPVRTNYGYTF | TGCGCCAGCAGCCCGGTCAGGACTAACTATGGCTACACCTTC | TRBV5-1 | - | TRBJ1-2 | -
CASRIQGDGYTF | TGTGCCAGCCGTATTCAGGGCGATGGCTACACCTTC | TRBV2 | once | TRBJ1-2 | -